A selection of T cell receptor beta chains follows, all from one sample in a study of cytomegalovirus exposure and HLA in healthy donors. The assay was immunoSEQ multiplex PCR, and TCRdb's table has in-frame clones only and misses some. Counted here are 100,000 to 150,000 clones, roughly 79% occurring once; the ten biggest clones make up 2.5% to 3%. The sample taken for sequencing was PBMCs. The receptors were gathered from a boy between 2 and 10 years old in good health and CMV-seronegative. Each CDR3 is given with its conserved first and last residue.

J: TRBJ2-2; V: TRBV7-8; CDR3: CASSLLILWADTGELFF
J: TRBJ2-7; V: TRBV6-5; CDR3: CASSYGGDRPYEQYF
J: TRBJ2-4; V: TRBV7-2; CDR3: CASSHTGGLAKNIQYF
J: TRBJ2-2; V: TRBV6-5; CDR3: CASSSFGPYTHRGAVF
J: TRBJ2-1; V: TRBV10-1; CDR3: CAAGRNEQFF
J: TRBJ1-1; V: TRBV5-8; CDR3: CASSLGATEAFF
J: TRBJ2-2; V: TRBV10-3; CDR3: CAISSTSGYTGELFF
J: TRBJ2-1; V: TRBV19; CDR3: CASSISLAGWRAPADEQFF
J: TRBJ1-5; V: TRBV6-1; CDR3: CASSEGTASNQPQHF
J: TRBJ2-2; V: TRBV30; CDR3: CAWRETPPPNTGELFF
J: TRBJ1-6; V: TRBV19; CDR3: CASNSLGRGGPLHF
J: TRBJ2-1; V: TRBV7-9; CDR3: CASSLVGLAGVRYEQFF
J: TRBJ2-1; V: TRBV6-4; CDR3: CASSVQAENEQFF
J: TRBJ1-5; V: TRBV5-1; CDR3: CASSLTGWDQPQHF
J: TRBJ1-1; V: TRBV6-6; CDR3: CASSYSDSLNTEAFF
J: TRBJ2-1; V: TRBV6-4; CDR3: CASSDGGGAGSGQFF
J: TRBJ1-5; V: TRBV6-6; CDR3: CASSSGQGFQPQHF
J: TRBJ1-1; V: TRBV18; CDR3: CAARPGRGPSYTEAFF
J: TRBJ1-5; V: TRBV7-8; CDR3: CASSSVEESNQPQHF
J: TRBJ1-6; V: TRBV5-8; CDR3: CASSLRVQAQKAPLHF
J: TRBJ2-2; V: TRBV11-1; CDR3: CASSLLAGVAGELFF
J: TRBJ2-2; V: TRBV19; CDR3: CASTPGLGNTGELFF
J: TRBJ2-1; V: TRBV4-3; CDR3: CASSQAWVLGQGLYNEQFF
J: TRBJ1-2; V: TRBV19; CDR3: CASSNLGTPERGYTF
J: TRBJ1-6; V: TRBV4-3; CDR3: CASSQEGLTDTSHSPLHF
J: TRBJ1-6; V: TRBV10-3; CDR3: CAIRDTNSPLHF